The clone carrying this TCR beta chain was seen at least ten times. The antigen is undetermined. This sample is drawn from a study of CD8+CD57+ T cells in acquired aplastic anemia. Looking at the study overall: Sorted CD4+ and CD8+ cell DNA averaged about 3 ug. Healthy donors yielded some 9.9 million CD4+ cell reads on average.

Trimming cost V 4 bases and J 14 bases, with 15 bases left between them. Germline V gene sequence: CDR1 LGHNA, CDR2 YSLEER. This CDR3 is built from 13 residues. Profiling that covered TCR beta VDJ and CDR3 relied on genomic DNA as its template. From the reads, TCRdb called clonotypes with MiXCR, one entry per CDR3 protein. The table lists more than 150,000 distinct CDR3 sequences, approximately 49% of them singletons. General study results and limits: Controls did not differ significantly from patients in CD8+ Simpson's diversity. Patients had about 31 CD8+ CDR3 sequences in common with controls (the shared set).

The source of this sequence is a human donor in good health. Sequencing was carried out using sorted CD4+, CD8+, or CD8+CD57+ T cells (not recorded which) from PBMCs. The V and J genes are TRBV4-3 and TRBJ1-6; no clear D. CDR3 protein: CASSPTRAKALHF. In DNA, the CDR3 is TGCGCCAGCAGCCCCACAAGGGCAAAGGCCCTCCACTTT.